A selection of T cell receptor beta chains follows, all from one sample in a study of molecular identifiers for immune sequencing clone quantification. MiXCR, run by TCRdb on the PCR reads, gives a single entry per CDR3 protein. The sample lists about 640,000 distinct CDR3 sequences, about 20% occurring once. The sequenced material came from naive CD8+ T cells from blood, with Jurkat cell RNA spiked in. The source of these receptors is a human donor in good health. Some libraries in this study had Jurkat cell RNA spiked in. CDR3s include the opening cysteine and the closing phenylalanine or tryptophan. The D gene is left open where the match is weak. Rows may omit the clone size; those that give it use once, few, many or a size class.

abundance: few
v_gene: TRBV19
j_gene: TRBJ2-6
d_gene: NA
CDR3nt: TGTGCCAGTAGTTGGGGGGATGGGGCCAACGTCCTGACTTTC
CDR3aa: CASSWGDGANVLTF

abundance: many
v_gene: TRBV12-3/TRBV12-4
j_gene: TRBJ2-7
d_gene: TRBD1
CDR3nt: TGTGCCAGCAGTTTGAGTAAGGGACAGGGGTCCCACGAGCAGTACTTC
CDR3aa: CASSLSKGQGSHEQYF

abundance: NA
v_gene: TRBV5-5
j_gene: TRBJ2-7
d_gene: NA
CDR3nt: TGTGCCAGCAGCTTGGGCAGCGGCTCCTACGAGCGGTACTTC
CDR3aa: CASSLGSGSYERYF

abundance: many
v_gene: TRBV4-3
j_gene: TRBJ2-3
d_gene: NA
CDR3nt: TGCGCCAGCAGCCAGGGTAGCTTTACGGGTACGCAGTATTTT
CDR3aa: CASSQGSFTGTQYF

abundance: few
v_gene: TRBV29-1
j_gene: TRBJ1-3
d_gene: NA
CDR3nt: TGCAGCGTTGAAGTGTTTGGGGCCGGGGATGGCGGCTCTGGAAACACCATATATTTT
CDR3aa: CSVEVFGAGDGGSGNTIYF

abundance: NA
v_gene: TRBV15
j_gene: TRBJ2-7
d_gene: TRBD2
CDR3nt: TGTGCCACCAGCACCCGACTAGCGGGGGCCTGGGAGCAGTACTTC
CDR3aa: CATSTRLAGAWEQYF

abundance: many
v_gene: TRBV24-1
j_gene: TRBJ2-1
d_gene: TRBD1
CDR3nt: TGTGCCACCAGTGACTCCGCTACAGGGGAGTCCTACAATGAGCAGTTCTTC
CDR3aa: CATSDSATGESYNEQFF

abundance: few
v_gene: TRBV11-2
j_gene: TRBJ2-1
d_gene: TRBD2
CDR3nt: TGTGCCAGCAGCTTAGAAAGGGCTAGCGGAGTTTACAATGAGCAGTTCTTC
CDR3aa: CASSLERASGVYNEQFF

abundance: NA
v_gene: TRBV3-1
j_gene: TRBJ1-2
d_gene: NA
CDR3nt: TGTACCAGCAGCCAGCGGGAGTCAGCTAACTATGGCTACACCTTC
CDR3aa: CTSSQRESANYGYTF

abundance: many
v_gene: TRBV4-3
j_gene: TRBJ1-2
d_gene: NA
CDR3nt: TGCGCCAGCAGCCAAGAGGCGGGGCGGTCAGCCGGCGGCTACACCTTC
CDR3aa: CASSQEAGRSAGGYTF

abundance: many
v_gene: TRBV6-5
j_gene: TRBJ2-3
d_gene: NA
CDR3nt: TGTGCCAGCAGTCTCTGGGGGAACACAGATACGCAGTATTTT
CDR3aa: CASSLWGNTDTQYF

abundance: few
v_gene: TRBV20-1
j_gene: TRBJ2-5
d_gene: TRBD2
CDR3nt: TGCAGTGCCTCAACGGGGGGGGCCATCGAGGTTAAAGAGACCCAGTACTTC
CDR3aa: CSASTGGAIEVKETQYF

abundance: many
v_gene: TRBV20-1
j_gene: TRBJ2-7
d_gene: NA
CDR3nt: TGCAGTGCTAGCGGCACAAACCCTTACGAGCAGTACTTC
CDR3aa: CSASGTNPYEQYF

abundance: many
v_gene: TRBV28
j_gene: TRBJ2-3
d_gene: NA
CDR3nt: TGTGCCAGCAGTTTAACCAGTAACACAGATACGCAGTATTTT
CDR3aa: CASSLTSNTDTQYF

abundance: NA
v_gene: TRBV13
j_gene: TRBJ2-5
d_gene: TRBD1
CDR3nt: TGTGCCAGCAGCTTATCCCCAGGACAGGGGGATCCGGAAGAGACCCAGTACTTC
CDR3aa: CASSLSPGQGDPEETQYF

abundance: NA
v_gene: TRBV7-9
j_gene: TRBJ2-3
d_gene: NA
CDR3nt: TGTGCCAGCAGCTTAGGTTGGGCCGGGGAAGGAGCAGATACGCAGTATTTT
CDR3aa: CASSLGWAGEGADTQYF

abundance: many
v_gene: TRBV3-1
j_gene: TRBJ2-3
d_gene: NA
CDR3nt: TGTGCCAGCAGCCAAGGCCTAGCAGAGATCACAGATACGCAGTATTTT
CDR3aa: CASSQGLAEITDTQYF

abundance: many
v_gene: TRBV7-9
j_gene: TRBJ1-4
d_gene: NA
CDR3nt: TGTGCCAGCAGCCCGGAGGGGGAAAAACTGTTTTTT
CDR3aa: CASSPEGEKLFF

abundance: many
v_gene: TRBV5-1
j_gene: TRBJ2-5
d_gene: NA
CDR3nt: TGCGCCAGCAAGCTGCTAGGGCCAAATATTTTAGAGACCCAGTACTTC
CDR3aa: CASKLLGPNILETQYF

abundance: NA
v_gene: TRBV5-4
j_gene: TRBJ2-1
d_gene: NA
CDR3nt: TGTGCCAGCAGGCCGGACGTCCGCTCCTACAATGAGCAGTTCTTC
CDR3aa: CASRPDVRSYNEQFF

abundance: few
v_gene: TRBV7-9
j_gene: TRBJ2-2
d_gene: NA
CDR3nt: TGTGCCAGCAGCTGGGTGGGCTTCGGTGCCGGGGAGCTGTTTTTT
CDR3aa: CASSWVGFGAGELFF

abundance: many
v_gene: TRBV20-1
j_gene: TRBJ2-3
d_gene: NA
CDR3nt: TGCAGTGCTAGGGATAGCGATGACACAGATACGCAGTATTTT
CDR3aa: CSARDSDDTDTQYF

abundance: NA
v_gene: TRBV20-1
j_gene: TRBJ2-7
d_gene: TRBD2
CDR3nt: TGCAGTGCTGGAGAGCTAGCGGGAGTTTACGAGCAGTACTTC
CDR3aa: CSAGELAGVYEQYF

abundance: NA
v_gene: TRBV27
j_gene: TRBJ2-7
d_gene: TRBD1
CDR3nt: TGTGCCAGCAGATCGACAGGGTCACCTAGCGAGCAGTACTTC
CDR3aa: CASRSTGSPSEQYF

abundance: many
v_gene: TRBV23-1
j_gene: TRBJ2-2
d_gene: TRBD1
CDR3nt: TGCGCCAGCCGACAGGGGGCCCTAACCGGGGAGCTGTTTTTT
CDR3aa: CASRQGALTGELFF

abundance: NA
v_gene: TRBV11-3
j_gene: TRBJ2-2
d_gene: NA
CDR3nt: TGTGCCAGCAGTGAGGGAACTGTCGGGGAGCTGTTTTTT
CDR3aa: CASSEGTVGELFF

abundance: few
v_gene: TRBV12-2
j_gene: TRBJ1-2
d_gene: NA
CDR3nt: TGTGCAAGTCGCTTTAACGGTCGGGGAAATGCCCCCGACAACTATGGCTACACCTTC
CDR3aa: CASRFNGRGNAPDNYGYTF

abundance: many
v_gene: TRBV25-1
j_gene: TRBJ1-6
d_gene: NA
CDR3nt: TGTGCCAGCAGTGATGGGTCAAGCTCCTATAATTCACCCCTCCACTTT
CDR3aa: CASSDGSSSYNSPLHF

abundance: NA
v_gene: TRBV11-2
j_gene: TRBJ2-2
d_gene: TRBD2
CDR3nt: TGTGCCAGCAGCTCACTAGCGGGGGGGCCGGGAACCGGGGAGCTGTTTTTT
CDR3aa: CASSSLAGGPGTGELFF

abundance: NA
v_gene: TRBV4-2
j_gene: TRBJ1-1
d_gene: NA
CDR3nt: TGTGCCAGCAGCCAAGATTCCCTGGGCACTGAAGTTTTCTTT
CDR3aa: CASSQDSLGTEVFF

abundance: many
v_gene: TRBV7-9
j_gene: TRBJ1-4
d_gene: NA
CDR3nt: TGTGCCAGCAGCTTATCATGGGACGCGGAATCTAATGAAAAACTGTTTTTT
CDR3aa: CASSLSWDAESNEKLFF

abundance: many
v_gene: TRBV12-3/TRBV12-4
j_gene: TRBJ1-1
d_gene: NA
CDR3nt: TGTGCCAGCATCTGGGCCGAGAACACTGAAGCTTTCTTT
CDR3aa: CASIWAENTEAFF

abundance: many
v_gene: TRBV27
j_gene: TRBJ2-7
d_gene: TRBD2
CDR3nt: TGTGCCAGCAGTTTAGCGGGAGTTCCCTACGAGCAGTACTTC
CDR3aa: CASSLAGVPYEQYF

abundance: NA
v_gene: TRBV19
j_gene: TRBJ2-7
d_gene: NA
CDR3nt: TGTGCCAGTAGTTCTTCCCTTCCCGCCTACGAGCAGTACTTC
CDR3aa: CASSSSLPAYEQYF

abundance: NA
v_gene: TRBV19
j_gene: TRBJ2-3
d_gene: TRBD1
CDR3nt: TGTGCCAGTAGTCCCGGGACAGGGAGCATAGATACGCAGTATTTT
CDR3aa: CASSPGTGSIDTQYF

abundance: NA
v_gene: TRBV10-3
j_gene: TRBJ2-1
d_gene: TRBD1
CDR3nt: TGTGCCATCAGTGAGGGGGACAGGTATGATGAGCAGTTCTTC
CDR3aa: CAISEGDRYDEQFF

abundance: many
v_gene: TRBV20-1
j_gene: TRBJ2-3
d_gene: TRBD2
CDR3nt: TGCAGTGCTAGAGTAACTAGCGGCATTTCGCCTGTATCTTTCACAGATACGCAGTATTTT
CDR3aa: CSARVTSGISPVSFTDTQYF

abundance: many
v_gene: TRBV7-6
j_gene: TRBJ2-7
d_gene: TRBD1
CDR3nt: TGTGCCAGCAGCCCGACAGGGGTCGGCGAGCAGTACTTC
CDR3aa: CASSPTGVGEQYF

abundance: NA
v_gene: TRBV6-1
j_gene: TRBJ2-7
d_gene: NA
CDR3nt: TGTGCCAGCAGTGAATTCGGGACAACAGCCACCTACGAGCAGTACTTC
CDR3aa: CASSEFGTTATYEQYF

abundance: many
v_gene: TRBV4-3
j_gene: TRBJ1-1
d_gene: NA
CDR3nt: TGCGCCAGCAGCCACTCCCCCGGGACATTGAACACTGAAGCTTTCTTT
CDR3aa: CASSHSPGTLNTEAFF

abundance: many
v_gene: TRBV20-1
j_gene: TRBJ1-1
d_gene: TRBD1
CDR3nt: TGCAGTGCTAGAGATATCCCAGGGGGCTACACTGAAGCTTTCTTT
CDR3aa: CSARDIPGGYTEAFF

abundance: many
v_gene: TRBV7-9
j_gene: TRBJ2-7
d_gene: TRBD1
CDR3nt: TGTGCCAGCAGCCCACCCTTGGACAGGAGAACTTACGAGCAGTACTTC
CDR3aa: CASSPPLDRRTYEQYF

abundance: NA
v_gene: TRBV19
j_gene: TRBJ1-1
d_gene: NA
CDR3nt: TGTGCCAGTAGTATTTACCTGGTGAACACTGAAGCTTTCTTT
CDR3aa: CASSIYLVNTEAFF

abundance: many
v_gene: TRBV15
j_gene: TRBJ1-5
d_gene: NA
CDR3nt: TGTGCCACCAGCAGCTATAGCAATCAGCCCCAGCATTTT
CDR3aa: CATSSYSNQPQHF

abundance: many
v_gene: TRBV3-1
j_gene: TRBJ1-1
d_gene: TRBD1
CDR3nt: TGTGCCAGCAGCCTAGGCCGGGACAGCCGAATGAACACTGAAGCTTTCTTT
CDR3aa: CASSLGRDSRMNTEAFF

abundance: many
v_gene: TRBV14
j_gene: TRBJ2-7
d_gene: NA
CDR3nt: TGTGCCAGCAGCGAGGTGCCTGGGTCCTACGAGCAGTACTTC
CDR3aa: CASSEVPGSYEQYF

abundance: NA
v_gene: TRBV7-9
j_gene: TRBJ2-7
d_gene: NA
CDR3nt: TGTGCCAGCACCGAGACTGACCAGGGTCGCTACGAGCAGTACTTC
CDR3aa: CASTETDQGRYEQYF

abundance: many
v_gene: TRBV20-1
j_gene: TRBJ1-5
d_gene: NA
CDR3nt: TGCAGTGCTCTGCTAGAGGGGTGGGACGGCAGCAATCAGCCCCAGCATTTT
CDR3aa: CSALLEGWDGSNQPQHF

abundance: many
v_gene: TRBV7-9
j_gene: TRBJ2-5
d_gene: TRBD2
CDR3nt: TGTGCCAGCAGCTTATCTCCGGGACTAGCGGCCTCAGAAGAGACCCAGTACTTC
CDR3aa: CASSLSPGLAASEETQYF

abundance: many
v_gene: TRBV5-6
j_gene: TRBJ1-4
d_gene: TRBD1
CDR3nt: TGTGCCAGCAGCTCGACAGGGGCCTTTAATGAAAAACTGTTTTTT
CDR3aa: CASSSTGAFNEKLFF

abundance: many
v_gene: TRBV5-6
j_gene: TRBJ2-7
d_gene: NA
CDR3nt: TGTGCCAGCAGCCCTGCCCAGGGAGGTGCCGAGCAGTACTTC
CDR3aa: CASSPAQGGAEQYF

abundance: many
v_gene: TRBV19
j_gene: TRBJ2-3
d_gene: TRBD2
CDR3nt: TGTGCCAGTAGCCGCTGGGAGCGGGAGATGGGAGATACGCAGTATTTT
CDR3aa: CASSRWEREMGDTQYF

abundance: many
v_gene: TRBV2
j_gene: TRBJ1-1
d_gene: NA
CDR3nt: TGTGCCAGCAGCCAACAGGATTTTATCTTT
CDR3aa: CASSQQDFIF

abundance: NA
v_gene: TRBV30
j_gene: TRBJ2-1
d_gene: TRBD1
CDR3nt: TGTGCCTGGACCAAAGACAGGGTTCGGCAGTTCTTC
CDR3aa: CAWTKDRVRQFF

abundance: many
v_gene: TRBV5-5
j_gene: TRBJ2-7
d_gene: NA
CDR3nt: TGTGCCAGCAGCTTAAAGGGGGGGACAGACCTCTACGAGCAGTACTTC
CDR3aa: CASSLKGGTDLYEQYF

abundance: few
v_gene: TRBV7-8
j_gene: TRBJ2-5
d_gene: NA
CDR3nt: TGTGCCAGCAGCTTACTACAGGGAAGCGAAGAGACCCAGTACTTC
CDR3aa: CASSLLQGSEETQYF

abundance: many
v_gene: TRBV7-9
j_gene: TRBJ2-3
d_gene: TRBD2
CDR3nt: TGTGCCAGCAGCCCCACCGGGGGGGCAGATACGCAGTATTTT
CDR3aa: CASSPTGGADTQYF

abundance: few
v_gene: TRBV30
j_gene: TRBJ2-5
d_gene: TRBD1
CDR3nt: TGTGCCTGGGTCGGGACAGGGGTAGGGAAAAAGTACTTC
CDR3aa: CAWVGTGVGKKYF

abundance: few
v_gene: TRBV20-1
j_gene: TRBJ2-3
d_gene: TRBD2
CDR3nt: TGCAGTGCTAGAGATCGAGCGCTAGCGGGGGGACCTACAGATACGCAGTATTTT
CDR3aa: CSARDRALAGGPTDTQYF